The 10 T cell receptor beta chains below were found in one sample sequenced in a study of cytomegalovirus exposure and HLA in healthy donors. Use of 60 Vbeta and 13 Jbeta primers characterized the PCR. The method was immunoSEQ multiplex PCR; TCRdb's version includes in-frame clones alone and lacks a portion of them. The profile covers 100,000 to 150,000 clones, with 8.5% to 10% appearing a single time and about 5.5% taken by the ten largest. Sequencing was carried out using PBMCs. Source of these receptors: a man aged 40-55 years in good health and CMV-seronegative.

This clone has only a few counts. The chain links TRBV11-2 to TRBJ1-4, with D tentatively TRBD1 (6 bases). Trimming left V 1 base short and J 6 bases short, with 12 bases between. CDR3 length equals 15 residues. The germline CDR1 and CDR2 sequences are SGHAT and FQNNGV. The CDR3 here is CASSLVGGNYEKLFF. In DNA, the CDR3 is TGTGCCAGCAGCTTAGTAGGGGGAAACTATGAAAAACTGTTTTTT.

The rearrangement links TRBV5-1 to TRBJ1-1, with TRBD1 identical over 7 bases. The CDR3 runs to 14 residues. Germline lookup yields CDR1 SGHRS and CDR2 YFSETQ. V lost 4 bases, J lost 6 bases, and 9 bases stayed unmatched. The CDR3 reads CASSPGDSASEAFF. As DNA, the CDR3 is TGCGCCAGCAGCCCGGGGGACAGTGCCTCTGAAGCTTTCTTT.

This chain joins TRBV7-9 and TRBJ2-3; 10 positions agree with TRBD2. Trimming took 5 bases from V and 6 from J; bases not matched to a gene: 5. Per the germline V gene, CDR1 is SEHNR and CDR2 is FQNEAQ (reference sequence). CDR3 length equals 14 residues. CDR3 sequence (DNA): TGTGCCAGCAGCCAGAGCGGGGGGGCCGATACGCAGTATTTT. This codes for CASSQSGGADTQYF.

Turning to this clone: An end of the junction does not agree with germline; a read error may underlie this. This chain connects TRBV19 to TRBJ2-5; D uncertain. The CDR3 covers 13 residues. Germline values: CDR1 LNHDA, CDR2 SQIVND (reference sequence). CDR3 protein: CVSSILNQETQYF. The CDR3 DNA is TGTGTCAGTAGTATATTAAACCAAGAGACCCAGTACTTC. The whole variable domain, filled in from reference TRBV19 and TRBJ2-5, reads DGGITQSPKYLFRKEGQNVTLSCEQNLNHDAMYWYRQDPGQGLRLIYYSQIVNDFQKGDIAEGYSVSREKKESFPLTVTSAQKNPTAFYLCVSSILNQETQYFGPGTRLLVL.

This clone was picked up a small number of times. V gene TRBV6-5 combines with J gene TRBJ1-5; weak D call: TRBD1 (5 bases). V gave up 4 bases and J gave up 5 bases, with 12 bases separating them. This CDR3 has 14 amino acids. Germline-derived CDR1 and CDR2 are MNHEY and SVGAGI. CDR3 DNA: TGTGCCAGCAGTTTGAGACAGTACTATCAGCCCCAGCATTTT. Translation: CASSLRQYYQPQHF.

V is TRBV7-9 and J is TRBJ2-2, with D perhaps matching TRBD1 (5 bases). Between the trimmed V and J ends, which lost 3 bases and 0 bases, there was a span of 5 bases. This CDR3 has 14 amino acids. Germline V gene data show CDR1 as SEHNR and CDR2 as FQNEAQ (reference sequence). The CDR3 DNA follows: TGTGCCAGCAGCTTGGACACGAACACCGGGGAGCTGTTTTTT. Amino acid sequence: CASSLDTNTGELFF.

The chain uses TRBV2 and TRBJ1-2; D possibly corresponds to TRBD1 (6 bases). Germline V lookup: CDR1 SNHLY, CDR2 FYNNEI. The CDR3 length is 13 residues. Trimming pared 5 bases from V and 0 bases from J, leaving 7 bases between. The CDR3 sequence is CASSRQANYGYTF. CDR3 DNA sequence: TGTGCCAGCAGTAGACAGGCTAACTATGGCTACACCTTC. Combining the CDR3 with reference TRBV2 and TRBJ1-2 gives the whole variable domain EPEVTQTPSHQVTQMGQEVILRCVPISNHLYFYWYRQILGQKVEFLVSFYNNEISEKSEIFDDQFSVERPDGSNFTLKIRSTKLEDSAMYFCASSRQANYGYTFGSGTRLTVV.

The CDR3 spells CASSSNTEAFF. The DNA of the CDR3 is TGTGCCAGCAGTTCAAACACTGAAGCTTTCTTT. The V gene is TRBV6-5, the J gene TRBJ1-1; D uncertain. This CDR3 comprises 11 residues. V shed 4 bases and J shed 2 bases, with 2 bases lying between them. Germline V lookup: CDR1 MNHEY, CDR2 SVGAGI.

On this clone itself: At one end the junction does not follow the germline gene, possibly because of a read error. The chain is built from TRBV19 and TRBJ1-1; the match to TRBD1 covers 7 bases. This CDR3 comprises 13 residues. The germline CDR1 and CDR2 sequences are LNHDA and SQIVND (reference sequence). The CDR3 is CASSTTGAPEAFF. The CDR3, as DNA: TGTGCCAGTAGTACCACAGGGGCACCTGAGGCTTTCTTT.

This clone has a handful of counts. The rearrangement joins TRBV7-9 to TRBJ2-1; the D is unclear. V gave up 4 bases and J gave up 6 bases, with 7 bases separating them. The CDR3 spans 12 residues. Germline CDR1 is SEHNR and CDR2 is FQNEAQ (reference sequence). DNA of the CDR3: TGTGCCAGCAGCTCCGGTCCCAATGAGCAGTTCTTC. This encodes CASSSGPNEQFF.